These 24 T cell receptor beta chains originate from one sample sequenced in a study of immune evolution from preneoplasia to lung adenocarcinoma. The protocol was immunoSEQ multiplex PCR, while the TCRdb copy is restricted to in-frame clones and leaves out a portion. Among around 3,900 clones listed, around 80% were seen once. The sequencing input was FFPE invasive lung adenocarcinoma tissue. The origin of the receptors is a person aged 65 to 79 with invasive lung adenocarcinoma. Some clones in this sample may be carry-over from other donors' samples.

The V gene is TRBV10-3, the J gene TRBJ2-7; either TRBD1 or TRBD2 may fit D (5 bases each). V lost 3 bases and J 0 bases, leaving 12 bases between the germline ends. The CDR3 runs to 15 residues. Germline loops: CDR1 ENHRY, CDR2 SYGVKD. This chain's CDR3 is CAISEGTPSSYEQYF. The CDR3 DNA reads as TGTGCCATCAGTGAAGGGACCCCGAGCTCCTACGAGCAGTACTTC.

Comment on this clone: The junction does not match germline at one end; this may be a read error. The chain combines TRBV28 with TRBJ2-7; D is perhaps TRBD1 (5 bases). The CDR3 is made up of 13 amino acids. Germline assignment: CDR1 MDHEN and CDR2 SYDVKM. The CDR3: CASSWQGSHEQYF. The CDR3 DNA is TGTGCCAGCAGTTGGCAGGGCTCCCACGAGCAGTACTTC.

This chain joins TRBV15 and TRBJ2-3; 8 positions match TRBD1. J was trimmed by 4 bases and V by 4 bases; bases with no gene match: 10. The CDR3 is 16 residues long. Germline V CDR1 and CDR2: LNHNV, YYDKDF (reference sequence). The DNA of the CDR3 is TGTGCCACCAGCATACCTCAGGGGGCGCGCTCAGATACGCAGTATTTT. Protein product: CATSIPQGARSDTQYF. Based on the CDR3 plus reference TRBV15 and TRBJ2-3, the full variable domain is DAMVIQNPRYQVTQFGKPVTLSCSQTLNHNVMYWYQQKSSQAPKLLFHYYDKDFNNEADTPDNFQSRRPNTSFCFLDIRSPGLGDTAMYLCATSIPQGARSDTQYFGPGTRLTVL.

This sequence joins TRBV7-2 and TRBJ2-7, with 8 positions matching TRBD1. Germline CDR1 SGHTA, CDR2 FQGNSA. V gave up 5 bases and J gave up 1 base; unmatched junction bases: 19. The CDR3 spans 19 residues. The CDR3, as DNA: TGTGCCAGCAGCCCCCCGGGAAGCGCCGCAGGGGGCAAGTCCTACGAGCAGTACTTC. It codes for CASSPPGSAAGGKSYEQYF.

The chain uses TRBV13 and TRBJ2-7, with D perhaps TRBD2 (6 bases). The CDR3 contains 16 residues. Per germline, CDR1 PRHDT and CDR2 FYEKMQ (reference sequence). V gave up 5 bases and J gave up 3 bases, with 20 bases separating them. In nucleotides, the CDR3 is TGTGCCAGCAGCAGTAGTACAGGTAGGGACTTCTACGAGCAGTACTTC. It is translated as CASSSSTGRDFYEQYF.

This chain joins TRBV19 and TRBJ1-5; TRBD1 aligns across 9 bases. CDR1 is LNHDA, CDR2 SQIVND, per germline (reference sequence). The CDR3 runs to 13 residues. V was clipped by 9 bases and J by 6 bases; unmatched bases: 6. The CDR3 sequence is CASAGTGTQPQHF. For the CDR3, the DNA is TGTGCCAGCGCAGGGACAGGGACTCAGCCCCAGCATTTT.

This chain joins TRBV7-9 and TRBJ2-1, with a possible D match to TRBD2 (7 bases). The CDR3 runs to 17 residues. CDR1 and CDR2 (germline): SEHNR, FQNEAQ (reference sequence). V lost 5 bases and J 0 bases, leaving 17 bases between the germline ends. CDR3 DNA sequence: TGTGCCAGCAGCGGGGGGGCTCGAAATCCCTCCTACAATGAGCAGTTCTTC. Protein sequence: CASSGGARNPSYNEQFF.

This clone was seen only a few times. CDR3 DNA sequence: TGTGCCAGCAGCTTACGAGGCGGGGGGGAAAAACTGTTTTTT. Translation: CASSLRGGGEKLFF. The rearrangement uses TRBV5-8 and TRBJ1-4; the D gene is possibly TRBD1 (5 bases). CDR1 SGHTS and CDR2 YDEGEE come from the germline V gene. Deletions cut 2 bases from V and 8 bases from J, with 13 bases between. This CDR3 is 14 amino acids long.

In this sample, this clone turned up once. V gene TRBV15 combines with J gene TRBJ2-3, with TRBD2 matching 10 bases. Per germline, CDR1 LNHNV and CDR2 YYDKDF (reference sequence). This CDR3 region has 16 residues. Trimming removed 8 bases from V and 4 bases from J; junction bases left unmatched: 12. The CDR3: CATGLAGALGADTQYF. CDR3 nucleotide sequence: TGTGCCACCGGGCTAGCGGGAGCCTTAGGGGCAGATACGCAGTATTTT.

V is TRBV7-9 and J is TRBJ2-7; no clear D gene. The CDR3 extends over 12 amino acids. Trimming shortened V by 6 bases and J by 6 bases, and 12 bases separated the two germline ends. CDR1 is SEHNR, CDR2 FQNEAQ, per germline (reference sequence). CDR3 amino acids: CASRDRGREQYF. CDR3 sequence (DNA): TGTGCCAGCAGGGATAGAGGCCGCGAGCAGTACTTC.

This sequence joins TRBV6-1 and TRBJ2-2; D remains ambiguous. The CDR3 is made up of 14 amino acids. Trimming stripped 6 bases from V and 4 bases from J, with 12 bases between. In germline, CDR1 is MNHNS, CDR2 SASEGT. CDR3: CASSEVAGTGELFF. The CDR3 DNA is TGTGCCAGCAGCGAGGTGGCCGGCACCGGGGAGCTGTTTTTT.

The V and J genes are TRBV28 and TRBJ2-1, with TRBD2 matching over 8 bases. This CDR3 contains 15 residues. With 6 bases clipped from V and 8 bases from J, the junction kept 12 bases outside the gene matches. Germline V gene sequence: CDR1 MDHEN, CDR2 SYDVKM. CDR3 loop: CASRLGGLAGDEQFF. Written as DNA, the CDR3 is TGTGCCAGCAGACTAGGGGGGCTAGCGGGCGATGAGCAGTTCTTC.

The chain has TRBV9 and TRBJ2-5, with TRBD2 matching 8 bases. The CDR3 extends over 17 amino acids. Germline CDR1 and CDR2: SGDLS and YYNGEE. J lost 5 bases, V lost 0 bases, and 12 bases had no gene match. CDR3 sequence reads: CASSVAKSGGGLETQYF. The DNA of the CDR3 is TGTGCCAGCAGCGTAGCGAAGTCGGGCGGGGGGTTGGAGACCCAGTACTTC.

This chain joins TRBV27 and TRBJ2-4; D perhaps matches TRBD2 (6 bases). The V gene lost 0 bases and the J gene lost 0 bases, with 15 bases spanning the gap. The V gene's germline CDR1 is MNHEY and CDR2 SMNVEV (reference sequence). The CDR3 has 18 amino acids. CDR3 sequence reads: CASSLSRRRDLAKNIQYF. CDR3 DNA: TGTGCCAGCAGTTTATCGAGAAGGCGGGATCTAGCCAAAAACATTCAGTACTTC.

The chain employs TRBV6-1 and TRBJ2-3; perhaps TRBD2 as D (5 bases). The CDR3 has 17 amino acids. Germline V lookup: CDR1 MNHNS, CDR2 SASEGT. With 0 bases removed from V and 3 bases from J, the gap between germline ends came to 16 bases. CDR3 amino acids: CASSEALLSSGTDTQYF. CDR3 DNA: TGTGCCAGCAGTGAAGCGCTTCTTTCGTCGGGAACAGATACGCAGTATTTT.

This rearrangement joins TRBV5-1 to TRBJ2-2, with 8 bases aligning to TRBD2. The CDR3 contains 18 residues. Germline lookup yields CDR1 SGHRS and CDR2 YFSETQ. J gave up 6 bases and V 1 base, and 14 bases lay outside the gene matches. This chain's CDR3 is CASSLQRGAGALSGELFF. DNA for the CDR3: TGCGCCAGCAGCTTGCAACGCGGAGCGGGAGCTCTGTCCGGGGAGCTGTTTTTT.

CDR3 nucleotides: TGTGCCAGCAGCTTGAGCGTCAGCTCCTACGAGCAGTACTTC. This codes for CASSLSVSSYEQYF. The chain employs TRBV5-6 and TRBJ2-7, with unresolved D. Per germline, CDR1 SGHDT and CDR2 YYEEEE. CDR3 length: 14 residues. V was trimmed by 1 base and J by 0 bases, leaving 8 bases between them.

The rearrangement links TRBV28 to TRBJ2-7; D call uncertain. Trimming shortened V by 2 bases and J by 4 bases, and 3 bases separated the two germline ends. This CDR3 is built from 11 residues. Looked up from germline, CDR1 is MDHEN and CDR2 is SYDVKM. CDR3 coding DNA: TGTGCCAGCAGTTTAGGATACGAGCAGTACTTC. This encodes CASSLGYEQYF.

The chain has TRBV7-2 and TRBJ2-2; D unclear. From germline, CDR1 is SGHTA and CDR2 FQGNSA. V was cut by 4 bases and J by 2 bases, with 5 bases left in between. The CDR3 has 13 amino acids. For the CDR3, the DNA is TGTGCCAGCAGCTCCTTTAACACCGGGGAGCTGTTTTTT. Amino acids: CASSSFNTGELFF.

The J gene is TRBJ1-1, the V gene TRBV6-5; D perhaps matches TRBD1 (6 bases). Germline V gene sequence: CDR1 MNHEY, CDR2 SVGAGI. V lost 2 bases and J lost 3, with 13 bases in between. The CDR3 runs to 15 residues. The CDR3: CASSYTTGDDTEAFF. CDR3 DNA: TGTGCCAGCAGTTACACGACAGGAGATGACACTGAAGCTTTCTTT.

In nucleotides, the CDR3 is TGTGCCAGCAGCTTAACGGCAGGGATACATGAGCAGTTCTTC. Translation gives CASSLTAGIHEQFF. The J gene is TRBJ2-1, the V gene TRBV7-3, with a possible D match to TRBD1 (5 bases). The V gene's germline CDR1 is SGHTA and CDR2 FQGTGA. CDR3 size: 14 residues. Deletions cut 0 bases from V and 8 bases from J, with 11 bases between.

The chain employs TRBV5-1 and TRBJ1-3; D ambiguous. Germline CDR1 reads SGHRS; CDR2 reads YFSETQ. This CDR3 has 14 residues. V dropped 2 bases and J dropped 0 bases, with 6 bases sitting between them. CDR3 sequence (DNA): TGCGCCAGCAGCTTTGGGATCTCTGGAAACACCATATATTTT. Its protein product is CASSFGISGNTIYF.

The rearrangement links TRBV29-1 to TRBJ1-5; no firm D call. CDR3 length: 13 residues. V shed 4 bases and J shed 0 bases, with 7 bases lying between them. Germline V lookup: CDR1 SQVTM, CDR2 ANQGSEA. CDR3 in DNA: TGCAGCGTTGGACGGGGTAGCAATCAGCCCCAGCATTTT. It specifies CSVGRGSNQPQHF.

V gene TRBV5-4 combines with J gene TRBJ2-6, with D uncertain. Per the germline V gene, CDR1 is SGHNT and CDR2 is YYREEE (reference sequence). This CDR3 has 13 amino acids. V shed 8 bases and J shed 0 bases, with 6 bases lying between them. The CDR3 bases are TGTGCCAGTAGGAGCTCTGGGGCCAACGTCCTGACTTTC. Amino acids: CASRSSGANVLTF.